This T cell receptor (beta chain) was documented in a study of T cell responses to AZD1222 COVID-19 vaccine. V was pared by 2 bases and J by 7 bases, with 9 bases of the junction left unmatched. CDR1 and CDR2 from the germline V gene are MDHEN and SYDVKM. The CDR3 loop spans 15 amino acids. Data came from immunoSEQ multiplex PCR; TCRdb stores just in-frame clones and leaves some out. Of more than 85,000 clones in the sample, nearly 90% were seen once. The origin of this receptor is an adult in good health. Sequences were derived from peripheral blood, sampled on day 0 of AZD1222 vaccination. The chain has TRBV28 and TRBJ2-7, with TRBD1 matching over 9 bases. The CDR3 sequence: CASSLPTGGWGEQYF. In DNA, the CDR3 is TGTGCCAGCAGTTTACCAACAGGGGGCTGGGGGGAGCAGTACTTC.